The present T cell receptor beta chain was sequenced within a study of blood T cell repertoires in COVID-19. Study-wide background: Samples of COVID-19 (acute and convalescent) were obtained from the United States, Italy and Spain. Sample material is recorded as cDNA or gDNA derived from T cells, B-cell-depleted T cells, or PBMCs.

As handled by the study authors: Estimation of nucleated cell counts relied on the amplification of reference gene primers. The data were produced by immunoSEQ multiplex PCR, yet TCRdb's version contains in-frame clones alone and is incomplete. V, J and clone size reflect that table, while D and trimming were determined from the DNA. The repertoire consists of 210,000 or so clones, with approximately 80% occurring once and the leading ten covering roughly 14%. The CDR3 totals 14 residues. Germline loops: CDR1 SGHDT, CDR2 YYEEEE. With 2 bases removed from V and 5 bases from J, the gap between germline ends came to 13 bases.

The origin of this receptor is a man aged 50 to 60 who had recovered from COVID-19. The specimen was peripheral blood. V and J are TRBV5-6 and TRBJ2-5; D is possibly TRBD2 (6 bases). DNA for the CDR3: TGTGCCAGCAGCTTCCAACTAGCTGGGGAGACCCAGTACTTC. Protein sequence: CASSFQLAGETQYF.